This T cell receptor beta chain was sequenced during a study of brain T cells in children with intractable seizures. Only in-frame clones appear in the TCRdb table, and some are missing; sequencing was by immunoSEQ multiplex PCR. The data show roughly 80,000 clones, approximately 90% seen once. Sequencing was limited to surgery cases with top T cell transcript signatures in brain tissue. This TCR came from a girl aged 2 to 9 with Rasmussen encephalitis and intractable seizures. Sequenced here: peripheral blood, sampled at surgery.

The CDR3 sequence: CASSLAGVQGDTQYF. The CDR3 nucleotides read TGTGCCAGCAGCCTAGCGGGAGTCCAAGGGGATACGCAGTATTTT. This chain links TRBV27 with TRBJ2-3; TRBD2 aligns across 10 bases. J lost 6 bases, V lost 6 bases, and 9 bases had no gene match. The germline CDR1 and CDR2 sequences are MNHEY and SMNVEV (reference sequence). The CDR3 sequence is 15 residues long.